The sequence of this TCR beta chain was determined in a study of shared clonotypes between healthy human individuals. Study-level background: There were three CD4 naive, three CD4 memory, two CD8 naive and one CD8 memory plates per donor. Overall study findings and caveats: Depth was large, yet rarefaction showed that sorted-subset sequencing was incomplete.

Sorted-subset replicate PCRs used approximately 180 ng of genomic DNA. This amount corresponded to 33,000 or so T cell genomes. Per the original methods: Filtering differed since immunoSEQ provided only junctions, with no quality scores. Sequencing was performed with immunoSEQ multiplex PCR; in TCRdb, only in-frame clones are kept and a portion is missing. That table supplies the V and J calls and clone size; D and trimming were determined from the DNA. In the table there are approximately 590,000 clones, over 95% of which are singletons. Positively selected for CCR7, the CD45RO-negative cells used as naive CD8 cells excluded terminally differentiated effector memory CD45RA+ cells. The CDR3 runs to 13 residues. Looked up from germline, CDR1 is SEHNR and CDR2 is FQNEAQ (reference sequence). The junction had 4 bases not matched to a gene; V was cut back by 6 bases and J by 5 bases. The sample holds one count of this clone. Its specificity is not known.

The TCR was taken from a young woman in good health. This chain uses TRBV7-9 with TRBJ2-1; 7 nucleotides align to TRBD2. The specimen sequenced was naive CD8+ T cells sorted from blood. In DNA form, the CDR3 reads TGTGCCAGCAGATCTAGCGGAAACAATGAGCAGTTCTTC. Protein: CASRSSGNNEQFF.